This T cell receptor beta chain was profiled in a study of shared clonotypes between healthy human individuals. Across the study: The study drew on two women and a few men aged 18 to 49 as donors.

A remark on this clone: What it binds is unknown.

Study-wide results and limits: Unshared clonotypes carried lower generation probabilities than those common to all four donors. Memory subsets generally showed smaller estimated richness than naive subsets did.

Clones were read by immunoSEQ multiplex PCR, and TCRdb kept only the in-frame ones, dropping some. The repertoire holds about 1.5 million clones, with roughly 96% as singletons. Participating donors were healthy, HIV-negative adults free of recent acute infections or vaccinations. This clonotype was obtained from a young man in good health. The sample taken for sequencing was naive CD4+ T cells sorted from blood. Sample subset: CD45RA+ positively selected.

This CDR3 is CASSVGPRETQYF. CDR3 coding DNA: TGTGCCAGCAGCGTCGGACCTCGAGAGACCCAGTACTTC. The chain carries TRBV5-4 and TRBJ2-5, with D unresolved. The CDR3 contains 13 residues. CDR1 SGHNT and CDR2 YYREEE come from the germline V gene (reference sequence). The V gene lost 4 bases and the J gene lost 4 bases, with 11 bases spanning the gap.